This is a list of T cell receptor beta chains from one sample in a study of cytomegalovirus exposure and HLA in healthy donors. The data were produced by immunoSEQ multiplex PCR, yet TCRdb's version contains in-frame clones alone and is incomplete. Here the sample spans fewer than 250,000 clones, 75% to 90% being singletons. The specimen sequenced was PBMCs. These TCRs come from a boy between 2 and 10 years old in good health and CMV-seronegative. The CDR3 runs from the conserved cysteine through the conserved F or W. The D gene is left open where the match is weak. For some rows the clone size is stated as once, few or many, or as a class when expanded; others skip it.

NA TRBJ2-3 TRBV10-3 TRBD2 CAISEAGGDTDTQYF TGTGCCATCAGTGAAGCGGGAGGGGACACAGATACGCAGTATTTT
NA TRBJ1-2 TRBV5-1 TRBD1 CASSLEQGAAYGYTF TGCGCCAGCAGCTTGGAACAGGGGGCGGCCTATGGCTACACCTTC
NA TRBJ2-1 TRBV5-8 NA CASSLGWEAYNEQFF TGTGCCAGCAGCTTGGGTTGGGAGGCCTACAATGAGCAGTTCTTC
NA TRBJ2-1 TRBV7-6 TRBD2 CASSQAGGLYNEQFF TGTGCCAGCAGCCAAGCGGGAGGCCTCTACAATGAGCAGTTCTTC
NA TRBJ2-7 TRBV7-9 NA CASSQGQSYEQYF TGTGCCAGCAGCCAAGGACAGAGCTACGAGCAGTACTTC
NA TRBJ1-2 TRBV30 TRBD1 CAWSIRTGEGYTF TGTGCCTGGAGTATCCGGACAGGGGAAGGCTACACCTTC
NA TRBJ2-3 TRBV7-9 TRBD2 CASSTPQTSGRAEDTQYF TGTGCCAGCAGCACCCCCCAGACTAGCGGGAGGGCCGAAGATACGCAGTATTTT
NA TRBJ1-1 TRBV5-6 NA CASSLPGPHNRGAFF TGTGCCAGCAGCTTGCCCGGACCTCACAACCGGGGGGCTTTCTTT
NA TRBJ1-5 TRBV19 NA CASSSREEFNQPQHF TGTGCCAGTAGTTCCAGGGAGGAATTCAATCAGCCCCAGCATTTT
NA TRBJ1-5 TRBV6-5 NA CASSYSRGSGQPQHF TGTGCCAGCAGTTACTCGCGGGGTTCGGGTCAGCCCCAGCATTTT
once TRBJ2-1 TRBV4-1 NA CASNKRLEVNNEQFF TGCGCCAGCAACAAAAGACTAGAGGTCAACAATGAGCAGTTCTTC
NA TRBJ1-2 TRBV29-1 NA CSVPTAQFPGANGYTF TGCAGCGTACCTACCGCGCAGTTCCCAGGGGCTAATGGCTACACCTTC
NA TRBJ2-7 TRBV6-1 NA CASSHLSYEQYF TGTGCCAGCAGTCACCTCAGCTACGAGCAGTACTTC
NA TRBJ2-5 TRBV27 TRBD2 CASSLSSGSTQETQYF TGTGCCAGCAGTTTATCTAGCGGGAGTACTCAAGAGACCCAGTACTTC
NA TRBJ1-5 TRBV4-1 NA CASSQVSGGGQPQHF TGCGCCAGCAGCCAAGTTTCGGGCGGGGGTCAGCCCCAGCATTTT
NA TRBJ1-2 TRBV27 TRBD1 CASSPGTGIGGYTF TGTGCCAGCAGTCCCGGGACAGGGATCGGTGGCTACACCTTC
few TRBJ1-1 TRBV30 NA CAWSPVGLNTEAFF TGTGCCTGGAGTCCCGTCGGGTTGAACACTGAAGCTTTCTTT
NA TRBJ1-1 TRBV27 TRBD1 CASSLSAGGANTEAFF TGTGCCAGCAGTTTATCCGCAGGGGGCGCGAACACTGAAGCTTTCTTT
NA TRBJ2-1 TRBV19 TRBD2 CASSIEGTKYNEQFF TGTGCCAGTAGTATAGAGGGGACTAAGTACAATGAGCAGTTCTTC
NA TRBJ2-7 TRBV29-1 TRBD1 CSVAPGQLTEQYF TGCAGCGTTGCCCCGGGACAGCTGACAGAGCAGTACTTC